Below, 12 T cell receptor beta chains from the same sample are listed, as sequenced in a study of vaccination effects on CD4 cells after COVID-19. The antigens for these receptors are not known. Sequencing was preceded by expansion of antigen-specific CD4+ T cells with viral peptide pools in the ViraFEST assay. Cultured cells yielded isolated CD4+ T cells after approximately nine days. None of the vaccinated had previously contracted SARS-CoV-2, and their nucleocapsid antibodies tested negative. Using immunoSEQ multiplex PCR, the repertoire was profiled, and TCRdb retains in-frame clones only, with some absent. Among 23,000 or so clones listed, approximately 69% were seen once. The specimen was CD4+ T cells from PBMCs cultured with SARS-CoV-2 spike peptides, collected before COVID-19 vaccination. The receptors here all came from a human donor who received a COVID-19 vaccine.

The gene calls are TRBV12-5 and TRBJ2-3; weak D call: TRBD1 (6 bases). The CDR3 spans 14 residues. Deletions cut 6 bases from V and 3 bases from J, with 13 bases between. Germline assignment: CDR1 LGHNT and CDR2 FRNRAP. The CDR3 sequence is CASGAGARTDTQYF. CDR3 coding DNA: TGTGCTAGTGGGGCAGGGGCTAGGACAGATACGCAGTATTTT.

This clone has a single count. This chain joins TRBV5-1 and TRBJ1-1, with 11 bases identical to TRBD1. Germline CDR1 is SGHRS and CDR2 is YFSETQ. This CDR3 has 16 residues. With V trimmed by 2 bases and J by 4 bases, 7 bases remained unmatched. CDR3 in DNA: TGCGCCAGCAGCTTCCACGGGACAGGGGGAGGCACTGAAGCTTTCTTT. This gives the protein CASSFHGTGGGTEAFF.

The chain joins TRBV2 to TRBJ2-7; the D gene could be TRBD1 or TRBD2 (5 bases each). Trimming removed 7 bases from V and 3 bases from J, with 13 bases in between. This CDR3 contains 13 residues. From germline, CDR1 is SNHLY and CDR2 FYNNEI. This CDR3 is CASIHGASYEQYF. Written as DNA, the CDR3 is TGTGCCAGCATCCACGGGGCCAGCTACGAGCAGTACTTC.

The CDR3 spells CASSVAPYGGRTVNEQFF. Written as DNA, the CDR3 is TGTGCCAGCAGCGTAGCCCCCTATGGCGGGAGGACAGTTAATGAGCAGTTCTTC. The gene calls are TRBV9 and TRBJ2-1, with TRBD2 matching 8 bases. Germline values: CDR1 SGDLS, CDR2 YYNGEE. With V trimmed by 0 bases and J by 7 bases, 15 bases remained unmatched. This CDR3 has 18 residues.

V is TRBV7-8 and J is TRBJ2-3; 10 bases agree with TRBD2. V lost 3 bases to trimming and J lost 5 bases; unmatched junction nucleotides: 8. The germline V gene encodes CDR1 SGHVS and CDR2 FQNEAQ. The CDR3 covers 16 residues. The CDR3 DNA follows: TGTGCCAGCAGCTTCCCTGGGCTAGCGGGAGTAGATACGCAGTATTTT. This sequence encodes CASSFPGLAGVDTQYF. The complete variable domain, with remaining parts taken from reference TRBV7-8 and TRBJ2-3, reads GAGVSQSPRYKVAKRGQDVALRCDPISGHVSLFWYQQALGQGPEFLTYFQNEAQLDKSGLPSDRFFAERPEGSVSTLKIQRTQQEDSAVYLCASSFPGLAGVDTQYFGPGTRLTVL.

This clone came up a few times. CDR3 nucleotide sequence: TGTGCCAGCAGTTATCAGGGAAGGAGGTCTGAAGCTTTCTTT. Protein: CASSYQGRRSEAFF. The chain couples TRBV6-2 or TRBV6-3 to TRBJ1-1, with TRBD1 as a possible D gene (5 bases). The CDR3 consists of 14 residues. Trimming stripped 3 bases from V and 6 bases from J, with 14 bases between. CDR1 MNHEY and CDR2 SVGEGT come from the germline V gene.

DNA of the CDR3: TGCGCCAGCAGTGGTGACGGGACAGGGTCTTATGGCTACACCTTC. Amino acid sequence: CASSGDGTGSYGYTF. The chain links TRBV10-2 to TRBJ1-2, with 9 bases lining up with TRBD1. This CDR3 region has 15 residues. The junction had 8 bases not matched to a gene; V was cut back by 4 bases and J by 5 bases. Germline V lookup: CDR1 WSHSY, CDR2 SAAADI.

CDR3 sequence: CASSTGTIYNQPQHF. CDR3 nucleotide sequence: TGTGCCAGTAGTACCGGGACAATCTATAATCAGCCCCAGCATTTT. The chain recombines TRBV19 with TRBJ1-5; a possible D gene is TRBD1 (6 bases). Germline V gene data show CDR1 as LNHDA and CDR2 as SQIVND (reference sequence). This CDR3 comprises 15 residues. V was shortened by 4 bases and J by 4 bases, with 14 bases between the two germline ends.

The V gene is TRBV5-5, the J gene TRBJ2-3; D ambiguous. V lost 1 base, J lost 4 bases, and 4 bases lay in between. CDR1 is SGHKS and CDR2 is YYEKEE in the germline V gene (reference sequence). The CDR3 is 12 amino acids. CDR3 region: CASSLRADTQYF. The CDR3 DNA is TGTGCCAGCAGCTTGAGGGCAGATACGCAGTATTTT.

The chain employs TRBV5-5 and TRBJ2-7; TRBD1 is a possible D gene (6 bases). The length of the CDR3 is 18 residues. Germline V gene lookup returns CDR1 SGHKS and CDR2 YYEKEE (reference sequence). Trimming took 2 bases from V and 2 from J, leaving 23 bases between them. The CDR3 is CASSLKTAGTPVTYEQYF. The DNA for the CDR3 is TGTGCCAGCAGCTTAAAAACGGCCGGGACACCTGTGACCTACGAGCAGTACTTC.

This clone appeared a single time. V and J are TRBV12-5 and TRBJ2-3; unclear D gene. Per the germline V gene, CDR1 is LGHNT and CDR2 is FRNRAP. The CDR3 has 13 amino acids. Between the trimmed V and J ends, which lost 0 bases and 6 bases, there was a span of 7 bases. CDR3 sequence reads: CASGLVGSDTQYF. In DNA, the CDR3 is TGTGCTAGTGGTTTGGTAGGATCGGATACGCAGTATTTT.

The J gene is TRBJ2-3, the V gene TRBV6-4, with 8 bases fitting TRBD2. Per germline, CDR1 MRHNA and CDR2 SNTAGT. This CDR3 region has 14 residues. Trimming took 4 bases from V and 1 from J; bases not matched to a gene: 1. The CDR3 loop reads CASSGSGGTDTQYF. In DNA, the CDR3 is TGTGCCAGCAGTGGTAGCGGGGGCACAGATACGCAGTATTTT.